This TCR beta chain is drawn from a study of T cell responses to AZD1222 COVID-19 vaccine. Method: immunoSEQ multiplex PCR; TCRdb's copy keeps in-frame clones and lacks some. The sample consists of roughly 100,000 clones, roughly 89% of them appearing once. Whole-study findings and limits: Two doses of AZD1222 preceded a rise in Spike-specific TCR breadth and depth. Clonal diversity may have been underestimated, and the donors were mostly white British, with more females than males.

Germline loops: CDR1 SGHDT, CDR2 YYEEEE. The CDR3 runs 16 residues. V was clipped by 1 base and J by 3 bases; unmatched bases: 5. A remark on this clone: Its target is not known.

Second doses at about 4 or about 12 weeks were pooled. The chain employs TRBV5-6 and TRBJ2-7; the match to TRBD2 covers 12 bases. This specimen consisted of peripheral blood, obtained 28 days after the second AZD1222 dose. The receptor comes from an adult who received the AZD1222 COVID-19 vaccine. CDR3 sequence reads: CASSLTTSGGFYEQYF. In DNA, the CDR3 is TGTGCCAGCAGCTTGACGACTAGCGGGGGTTTCTACGAGCAGTACTTC.